These 10 T cell receptor beta chains share one sample of origin, sequenced in a study of blood T cell repertoires in COVID-19. Here immunoSEQ multiplex PCR was the method, and the copy in TCRdb shows in-frame clones only, minus some. The sample has 45,000 to 65,000 clones, around four fifths seen once. The sequencing sample was made of peripheral blood. Source of these receptors: a man aged 55 to 70 with acute or convalescent COVID-19.

The J gene is TRBJ2-7, the V gene TRBV30; D unresolved. This CDR3 is 15 amino acids long. The ends were cut back, 3 bases at V and 0 bases at J, with 15 bases in the middle. Germline CDR1 GTSNPN, CDR2 SVGIG (reference sequence). The CDR3 sequence is CAWRVGTHSSYEQYF. The CDR3 bases are TGTGCCTGGAGGGTAGGAACCCACAGCTCCTACGAGCAGTACTTC.

The chain uses TRBV10-3 and TRBJ1-3; 7 bases are a match to TRBD1. Germline V CDR1 and CDR2: ENHRY, SYGVKD. The ends lost 7 bases at V and 0 bases at J; junction bases unmatched: 18. The CDR3 runs to 19 residues. CDR3 sequence reads: CAINPLQRTGKVSGNTIYF. The CDR3, as DNA: TGTGCCATCAACCCCCTACAAAGGACAGGAAAAGTCTCTGGAAACACCATATATTTT.

The chain uses TRBV6-5 and TRBJ1-1; 7 nucleotides align to TRBD1. Germline values: CDR1 MNHEY, CDR2 SVGAGI. CDR3 length equals 15 residues. The junction had 11 bases not matched to a gene; V was cut back by 8 bases and J by 2 bases. The CDR3 spells CASFKGGNDNTEAFF. Here the CDR3 DNA reads TGTGCCAGCTTTAAAGGGGGCAACGACAACACTGAAGCTTTCTTT.

The rearrangement uses TRBV13 and TRBJ2-1; tentative D call: TRBD2 (6 bases). The CDR3 length is 15 residues. The ends were cut back, 4 bases at V and 7 bases at J, with 17 bases in the middle. CDR1 and CDR2 (germline): PRHDT, FYEKMQ (reference sequence). The CDR3 nucleotides read TGTGCCAGCAGCTCGGGGGACTCGGGCAGGAATGAGCAGTTCTTC. Translating gives CASSSGDSGRNEQFF.

The rearrangement joins TRBV9 to TRBJ1-1; D is undetermined. Trimming removed 0 bases at V and 0 bases at J, with 9 bases between. The germline CDR1 and CDR2 sequences are SGDLS and YYNGEE. The CDR3 contains 15 residues. The CDR3 is CASSVDNRLNTEAFF. Here the CDR3 DNA reads TGTGCCAGCAGCGTAGATAACAGACTGAACACTGAAGCTTTCTTT.

The V and J genes are TRBV29-1 and TRBJ1-1; D may be TRBD1 (6 bases). Germline V gene lookup returns CDR1 SQVTM and CDR2 ANQGSEA. CDR3 size: 14 residues. The V end lost 6 bases, the J end lost 0 bases, and 14 bases lay between the germline ends. The DNA for the CDR3 is TGCAGCGTCCTGATGGGACACATGAACACTGAAGCTTTCTTT. This translates into CSVLMGHMNTEAFF.

The chain uses TRBV6-1 and TRBJ1-1; TRBD1 agrees at 10 bases. Looked up from germline, CDR1 is MNHNS and CDR2 is SASEGT. This CDR3 spans 17 amino acids. Trimming cost V 4 bases and J 3 bases; bases outside gene matches: 11. CDR3 nucleotides: TGTGCCAGCAGTGCAGACAGGGGGCGAAATTGGGACACTGAAGCTTTCTTT. It specifies CASSADRGRNWDTEAFF.

This clone was observed a few times. This sequence joins TRBV5-1 and TRBJ1-3; D gene ambiguous. The CDR3 sequence is 14 residues long. From germline, CDR1 is SGHRS and CDR2 YFSETQ. Trimming stripped 4 bases from V and 9 bases from J, with 17 bases between. The CDR3: CASSSTYSGSTIYF. CDR3 sequence (DNA): TGCGCCAGCAGCAGCACTTACAGCGGGAGCACCATATATTTT.

V and J are TRBV27 and TRBJ1-5; D gene uncertain. The CDR3 runs 13 residues. Germline V lookup: CDR1 MNHEY, CDR2 SMNVEV (reference sequence). V lost 5 bases and J lost 4, with 9 bases in between. For the CDR3, the DNA is TGTGCCAGCAGTCCCACCTATAATCAGCCCCAGCATTTT. This translates into CASSPTYNQPQHF.

The chain joins TRBV9 to TRBJ1-2, with 7 bases that match TRBD1. Germline lookup yields CDR1 SGDLS and CDR2 YYNGEE. The CDR3 spans 13 residues. J was trimmed by 4 bases and V by 4 bases; bases with no gene match: 4. In DNA form, the CDR3 reads TGTGCCAGCAGCCTCCGGGACAGCTATGGCTACACCTTC. Protein: CASSLRDSYGYTF.